This T cell receptor beta chain was sequenced for a study of monozygotic twins with inflammatory bowel disease. CDR1 SGHTA and CDR2 FQGTGA come from the germline V gene. The CDR3 runs to 15 residues. Concerning this clonotype: Its cognate antigen is unknown.

General observations from the study: Support was lacking for any single strong IBD-associated signal or clonotype.

TCRdb re-called the 5' RACE reads and gives one entry per CDR3 protein, without DNA. This repertoire includes about 300,000 distinct CDR3 sequences. The chain recombines TRBV7-3 with TRBJ1-1; TCRdb's D call of TRBD1 is untestable without DNA. The sequenced sample was blood. The receptor was isolated from a human donor with ulcerative colitis or Crohn's disease, or a healthy co-twin of an affected twin (not recorded which). The CDR3 is CASSRNGGKNTEAFF.